This T cell receptor (beta chain) appears in the sequencing data of a study of OX40 agonist ivuxolimab in advanced cancers. Germline V gene data show CDR1 as SEHNR and CDR2 as FQNEAQ (reference sequence). The CDR3 is 13 residues long. V dropped 3 bases and J dropped 2 bases, with 7 bases sitting between them. Broader study findings: Certain nonresponders additionally had low normalized T-cell clonal expansion.

Concerning this clone: Its antigen remains unknown.

Clones were read by immunoSEQ multiplex PCR, and TCRdb kept only the in-frame ones, dropping some. The data show about 73,000 clones, with approximately 90% seen just once and 11% held by the top ten. This chain uses TRBV7-9 with TRBJ1-2; no definite D call. The material sequenced was CD4+ or CD8+ T cells sorted from blood, taken in a trial of the OX40 agonist ivuxolimab. The receptor was derived from an adult with an advanced solid tumor such as melanoma, head and neck, liver or kidney cancer. DNA of the CDR3: TGTGCCAGCAGCTTGCAAGGGAACTATGGCTACACCTTC. Its protein product is CASSLQGNYGYTF.